The TCR beta chain under discussion was sequenced for a study of cytomegalovirus exposure and HLA in healthy donors. Turning to the study itself: Of 300 to 500 genotyped donors, 75% to 90% grouped in the Caucasian-associated ancestry cluster. Findings and caveats of the study: In a later analysis, specific HLA alleles were associated with 15,000 to 20,000 TCR beta sequences at a 0.05 false discovery rate.

As to this clone: Its antigen remains unknown.

This PCR relied on a set of 60 Vbeta primers and 13 Jbeta primers. The assay was immunoSEQ multiplex PCR, and TCRdb's table has in-frame clones only and misses some. The table lists over 130,000 clones, roughly 63% of them singletons. Trimming shortened V by 3 bases and J by 4 bases, and 22 bases separated the two germline ends. This CDR3 comprises 17 residues. Germline CDR1 reads SGHNT; CDR2 reads YYREEE (reference sequence). The material sequenced was PBMCs. The sequence was collected from an older woman in good health and CMV-seropositive. The rearrangement links TRBV5-4 to TRBJ1-1; TRBD1 is a possible D gene (5 bases). DNA for the CDR3: TGTGCCAGCAGCTGGGGGGGGGACCGAGGGATGGGCACTGAAGCTTTCTTT. Translation gives CASSWGGDRGMGTEAFF.